These T cell receptor beta chains were read from a single sample in a study of T-cell reconstitution after alpha-beta-depleted transplantation in children. TCRdb processed the PCR reads anew with MiXCR; each CDR3 protein has one entry. The data hold hundreds of thousands of distinct CDR3 sequences, with 10% to 15% observed a single time. The sequenced sample was PBMCs, mostly from graft donor cells, obtained 360 days after TCRalphabeta/CD19-depleted stem cell transplant. Every receptor here comes from a male patient between 10 and 17 years old who had a stem cell transplant for acute myeloid leukemia, so the T cells may come from the graft donor. Each CDR3 is given with its conserved first and last residue. Fields, in order: D gene, V gene, clone size, CDR3 length, J gene, CDR3 protein, CDR3 DNA. D genes are given only for firm matches. Some rows have no size entry. The others give once, few or many, or a class for an expanded clone.

d_call: .
v_call: TRBV7-2
clone_size: .
cdr3_length: 16
j_call: TRBJ1-3
cdr3_aa: CASSLEGRGTGNTIYF
cdr3_nt: TGTGCCAGCAGCTTAGAAGGCAGGGGTACTGGAAACACCATATATTTT

d_call: .
v_call: TRBV20-1
clone_size: .
cdr3_length: 12
j_call: TRBJ2-7
cdr3_aa: CSASSGFYEQYF
cdr3_nt: TGCAGTGCTAGTAGTGGGTTCTACGAGCAGTACTTC

d_call: TRBD2
v_call: TRBV9
clone_size: many
cdr3_length: 14
j_call: TRBJ2-7
cdr3_aa: CASSGGLAGYEQYF
cdr3_nt: TGTGCCAGCAGCGGAGGACTAGCGGGATACGAGCAGTACTTC

d_call: .
v_call: TRBV10-3
clone_size: few
cdr3_length: 14
j_call: TRBJ2-7
cdr3_aa: CAIGTPGYRYEQYF
cdr3_nt: TGTGCCATTGGGACTCCCGGGTACCGCTACGAGCAGTACTTC

d_call: .
v_call: TRBV28
clone_size: few
cdr3_length: 17
j_call: TRBJ2-1
cdr3_aa: CASSLSTGTYLQSEQFF
cdr3_nt: TGTGCCAGCAGTTTATCGACCGGGACATACCTACAAAGTGAGCAGTTCTTC

d_call: TRBD1
v_call: TRBV28
clone_size: once
cdr3_length: 18
j_call: TRBJ1-1
cdr3_aa: CASSQITGTGLMNTEAFF
cdr3_nt: TGTGCCAGCAGTCAGATCACCGGGACAGGCCTAATGAACACTGAAGCTTTCTTT

d_call: TRBD1
v_call: TRBV4-2
clone_size: many
cdr3_length: 16
j_call: TRBJ1-4
cdr3_aa: CASSRLRGQGDEKLFF
cdr3_nt: TGTGCCAGCAGCCGCCTCAGGGGACAGGGGGATGAAAAACTGTTTTTT

d_call: .
v_call: TRBV29-1
clone_size: many
cdr3_length: 11
j_call: TRBJ2-7
cdr3_aa: CSVEDPLEQYF
cdr3_nt: TGCAGCGTTGAAGATCCACTCGAGCAGTACTTC

d_call: .
v_call: TRBV7-8
clone_size: few
cdr3_length: 15
j_call: TRBJ2-7
cdr3_aa: CASSLVVTSSGEQYF
cdr3_nt: TGTGCCAGCAGCTTAGTGGTAACTAGCTCGGGCGAGCAGTACTTC

d_call: .
v_call: TRBV18
clone_size: .
cdr3_length: 12
j_call: TRBJ1-4
cdr3_aa: CASSRLREKLFF
cdr3_nt: TGTGCCAGCTCACGGCTAAGGGAAAAACTGTTTTTT

d_call: TRBD2
v_call: TRBV11-3
clone_size: .
cdr3_length: 15
j_call: TRBJ2-1
cdr3_aa: CASSLDPAGRYEQFF
cdr3_nt: TGTGCCAGCAGCTTAGACCCAGCGGGAAGGTATGAGCAGTTCTTC

d_call: .
v_call: TRBV20-1
clone_size: many
cdr3_length: 14
j_call: TRBJ2-2
cdr3_aa: CSARDFSKAGELFF
cdr3_nt: TGCAGTGCTAGAGATTTTAGCAAAGCGGGGGAGCTGTTTTTT

d_call: .
v_call: TRBV18
clone_size: .
cdr3_length: 16
j_call: TRBJ2-7
cdr3_aa: CASSLIQSGDQAEQYF
cdr3_nt: TGTGCCAGCTCCCTGATACAGTCGGGGGATCAGGCCGAGCAGTACTTC

d_call: .
v_call: TRBV7-9
clone_size: .
cdr3_length: 14
j_call: TRBJ2-4
cdr3_aa: CASSLAPGINIQYF
cdr3_nt: TGTGCCAGCAGCTTAGCTCCAGGGATAAACATTCAGTACTTC

d_call: TRBD1
v_call: TRBV29-1
clone_size: .
cdr3_length: 13
j_call: TRBJ2-7
cdr3_aa: CSVERQGGRQQYF
cdr3_nt: TGCAGCGTTGAGAGACAGGGCGGGCGTCAGCAGTACTTC

d_call: TRBD1
v_call: TRBV6-2/TRBV6-3
clone_size: few
cdr3_length: 12
j_call: TRBJ1-1
cdr3_aa: CASTGGHTEAFF
cdr3_nt: TGTGCCAGCACAGGGGGGCACACTGAAGCTTTCTTT

d_call: .
v_call: TRBV28
clone_size: .
cdr3_length: 13
j_call: TRBJ2-1
cdr3_aa: CASTRVFSDEQFF
cdr3_nt: TGTGCCAGCACTAGGGTTTTCTCCGATGAGCAGTTCTTC

d_call: .
v_call: TRBV4-3
clone_size: many
cdr3_length: 16
j_call: TRBJ2-2
cdr3_aa: CASRGRDGTNTGELFF
cdr3_nt: TGCGCCAGCAGAGGCAGGGACGGAACGAACACCGGGGAGCTGTTTTTT

d_call: .
v_call: TRBV29-1
clone_size: few
cdr3_length: 12
j_call: TRBJ2-7
cdr3_aa: CSVRGGVGEQYF
cdr3_nt: TGCAGCGTCCGAGGGGGGGTGGGCGAGCAGTACTTC

d_call: .
v_call: TRBV7-9
clone_size: few
cdr3_length: 15
j_call: TRBJ1-6
cdr3_aa: CASSPTQVRGSPLHF
cdr3_nt: TGTGCCAGCAGCCCTACCCAGGTGAGGGGTTCACCCCTCCACTTT

d_call: TRBD2
v_call: TRBV14
clone_size: few
cdr3_length: 22
j_call: TRBJ2-1
cdr3_aa: CASSQGPPGTLRLAGGQHEQFF
cdr3_nt: TGTGCCAGCAGCCAAGGCCCTCCTGGCACCTTAAGACTAGCGGGAGGGCAACATGAGCAGTTCTTC

d_call: .
v_call: TRBV12-3/TRBV12-4
clone_size: once
cdr3_length: 13
j_call: TRBJ1-2
cdr3_aa: CASSFRGCYGYTF
cdr3_nt: TGTGCCAGCAGTTTCCGGGGCTGTTATGGCTACACCTTC

d_call: TRBD1
v_call: TRBV6-1
clone_size: .
cdr3_length: 15
j_call: TRBJ2-3
cdr3_aa: CASETQGARTDTQYF
cdr3_nt: TGTGCCAGCGAGACTCAGGGGGCGCGCACAGATACGCAGTATTTT

d_call: .
v_call: TRBV4-3
clone_size: few
cdr3_length: 17
j_call: TRBJ2-3
cdr3_aa: CASSQVLAGDETDTQYF
cdr3_nt: TGCGCCAGCAGCCAAGTGTTGGCAGGAGACGAAACAGATACGCAGTATTTT

d_call: TRBD1
v_call: TRBV5-4
clone_size: .
cdr3_length: 15
j_call: TRBJ2-1
cdr3_aa: CASSSWDRGHNEQFF
cdr3_nt: TGTGCCAGCAGCTCCTGGGACAGGGGGCACAATGAGCAGTTCTTC

d_call: .
v_call: TRBV21-1
clone_size: .
cdr3_length: 20
j_call: TRBJ2-7
cdr3_aa: CASSPIKTGTSHTGSYEQYF
cdr3_nt: TGTGCCAGCAGCCCGATTAAGACAGGGACCTCCCACACAGGGTCCTACGAGCAGTACTTC

d_call: TRBD2
v_call: TRBV5-6
clone_size: .
cdr3_length: 14
j_call: TRBJ2-1
cdr3_aa: CASREAGGVDEQFF
cdr3_nt: TGTGCCAGCAGGGAAGCGGGAGGTGTGGATGAGCAGTTCTTC

d_call: .
v_call: TRBV7-9
clone_size: many
cdr3_length: 14
j_call: TRBJ2-1
cdr3_aa: CASSFPDSNNEQFF
cdr3_nt: TGTGCCAGCAGCTTCCCGGACAGTAACAATGAGCAGTTCTTC

d_call: .
v_call: TRBV4-3
clone_size: many
cdr3_length: 15
j_call: TRBJ2-7
cdr3_aa: CASSQGHRLEHEQYF
cdr3_nt: TGCGCCAGCAGCCAGGGACACAGGTTGGAGCACGAGCAGTACTTC

d_call: TRBD2
v_call: TRBV28
clone_size: few
cdr3_length: 17
j_call: TRBJ2-7
cdr3_aa: CASSSPWATSLRNEQYF
cdr3_nt: TGTGCCAGCAGTTCCCCATGGGCGACTAGCTTGAGGAACGAGCAGTACTTC

d_call: TRBD2
v_call: TRBV9
clone_size: .
cdr3_length: 15
j_call: TRBJ2-7
cdr3_aa: CASSALAGESYEQYF
cdr3_nt: TGTGCCAGCAGCGCGCTAGCGGGAGAGTCCTACGAGCAGTACTTC

d_call: .
v_call: TRBV20-1
clone_size: .
cdr3_length: 10
j_call: TRBJ2-1
cdr3_aa: CSAVGNEQFF
cdr3_nt: TGCAGTGCGGTAGGGAATGAGCAGTTCTTC

d_call: .
v_call: TRBV20-1
clone_size: few
cdr3_length: 12
j_call: TRBJ1-5
cdr3_aa: CSAHPSNQPQHF
cdr3_nt: TGCAGTGCTCACCCTAGCAATCAGCCCCAGCATTTT

d_call: TRBD1
v_call: TRBV20-1
clone_size: few
cdr3_length: 15
j_call: TRBJ2-7
cdr3_aa: CSAGARQGATYEQYF
cdr3_nt: TGCAGTGCTGGTGCCCGACAGGGGGCCACCTACGAGCAGTACTTC

d_call: .
v_call: TRBV28
clone_size: few
cdr3_length: 15
j_call: TRBJ2-5
cdr3_aa: CASSSYAGYQETQYF
cdr3_nt: TGTGCCAGCAGTTCCTACGCGGGGTACCAAGAGACCCAGTACTTC

d_call: TRBD2
v_call: TRBV20-1
clone_size: .
cdr3_length: 15
j_call: TRBJ2-3
cdr3_aa: CSASSSGVSTDTQYF
cdr3_nt: TGCAGTGCTAGCTCTAGCGGGGTTAGCACAGATACGCAGTATTTT

d_call: .
v_call: TRBV14
clone_size: .
cdr3_length: 19
j_call: TRBJ2-7
cdr3_aa: CASSQDYRRGTGGSYEQYF
cdr3_nt: TGTGCCAGCAGCCAAGACTACCGGAGGGGAACAGGTGGTTCCTACGAGCAGTACTTC

d_call: TRBD2
v_call: TRBV6-5
clone_size: many
cdr3_length: 17
j_call: TRBJ2-7
cdr3_aa: CASSSLPSGLAGLEQYF
cdr3_nt: TGTGCCAGCAGTTCCCTCCCTTCGGGACTAGCGGGGCTCGAGCAGTACTTC

d_call: .
v_call: TRBV5-1
clone_size: few
cdr3_length: 16
j_call: TRBJ2-1
cdr3_aa: CASSLEVLTSYNEQFF
cdr3_nt: TGCGCCAGCAGCTTGGAGGTCCTAACCTCCTACAATGAGCAGTTCTTC

d_call: .
v_call: TRBV15
clone_size: .
cdr3_length: 16
j_call: TRBJ2-3
cdr3_aa: CATSRDPGPAPDTQYF
cdr3_nt: TGTGCCACCAGCAGAGATCCCGGGCCAGCTCCAGATACGCAGTATTTT

d_call: TRBD2
v_call: TRBV28
clone_size: few
cdr3_length: 14
j_call: TRBJ2-7
cdr3_aa: CASNVAGGPYEQYF
cdr3_nt: TGTGCCAGCAACGTAGCGGGAGGGCCCTACGAGCAGTACTTC

d_call: .
v_call: TRBV20-1
clone_size: .
cdr3_length: 12
j_call: TRBJ2-2
cdr3_aa: CSAAADGGELFF
cdr3_nt: TGCAGTGCTGCCGCGGACGGCGGGGAGCTGTTTTTT

d_call: TRBD2
v_call: TRBV29-1
clone_size: many
cdr3_length: 13
j_call: TRBJ2-1
cdr3_aa: CSDGTSGYNEQFF
cdr3_nt: TGCAGCGATGGGACTAGCGGATACAATGAGCAGTTCTTC

d_call: TRBD1
v_call: TRBV6-2/TRBV6-3
clone_size: .
cdr3_length: 16
j_call: TRBJ2-1
cdr3_aa: CASSYPGQGGYNEQFF
cdr3_nt: TGTGCCAGCAGTTACCCGGGACAGGGGGGCTACAATGAGCAGTTCTTC

d_call: TRBD1
v_call: TRBV29-1
clone_size: many
cdr3_length: 14
j_call: TRBJ2-2
cdr3_aa: CSVDRGPNTGELFF
cdr3_nt: TGCAGCGTTGACAGGGGGCCGAACACCGGGGAGCTGTTTTTT

d_call: .
v_call: TRBV21-1
clone_size: few
cdr3_length: 14
j_call: TRBJ1-5
cdr3_aa: CASSAVGEYQPQHF
cdr3_nt: TGTGCCAGCAGCGCCGTGGGGGAGTATCAGCCCCAGCATTTT

d_call: TRBD2
v_call: TRBV7-8
clone_size: .
cdr3_length: 19
j_call: TRBJ2-1
cdr3_aa: CASSPSGRAVMGSYNEQFF
cdr3_nt: TGTGCCAGCAGCCCTAGCGGGAGGGCCGTCATGGGCTCCTACAATGAGCAGTTCTTC

d_call: .
v_call: TRBV7-6
clone_size: .
cdr3_length: 15
j_call: TRBJ1-2
cdr3_aa: CASSLAQQPFYGYTF
cdr3_nt: TGTGCCAGCAGCTTAGCCCAACAGCCTTTCTATGGCTACACCTTC